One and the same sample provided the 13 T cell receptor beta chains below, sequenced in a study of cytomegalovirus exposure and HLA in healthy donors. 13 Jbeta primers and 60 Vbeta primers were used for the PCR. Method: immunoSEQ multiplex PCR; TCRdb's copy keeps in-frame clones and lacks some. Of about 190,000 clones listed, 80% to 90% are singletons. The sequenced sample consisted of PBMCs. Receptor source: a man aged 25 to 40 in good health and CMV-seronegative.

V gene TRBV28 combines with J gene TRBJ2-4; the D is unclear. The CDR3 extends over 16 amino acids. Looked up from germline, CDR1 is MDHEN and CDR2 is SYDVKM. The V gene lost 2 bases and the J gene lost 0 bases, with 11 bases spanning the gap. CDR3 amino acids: CASSLIVGLAKNIQYF. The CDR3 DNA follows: TGTGCCAGCAGTTTAATAGTGGGCCTAGCCAAAAACATTCAGTACTTC.

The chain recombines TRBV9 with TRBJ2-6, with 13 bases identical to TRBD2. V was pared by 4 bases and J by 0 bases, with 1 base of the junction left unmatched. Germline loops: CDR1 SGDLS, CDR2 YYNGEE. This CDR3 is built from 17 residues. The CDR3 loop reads CASSRTSGSSGANVLTF. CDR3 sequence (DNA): TGTGCCAGCAGCAGGACTAGCGGGAGCTCTGGGGCCAACGTCCTGACTTTC.

The CDR3 region has the DNA TGTGCCAGCAGCTTTTACGGAGGGGCAGCTCCTCCCTACGAGCAGTACTTC. Translation gives CASSFYGGAAPPYEQYF. The chain joins TRBV7-2 to TRBJ2-7; D perhaps matches TRBD2 (6 bases). This CDR3 has 17 residues. With 3 bases removed from V and 2 bases from J, the gap between germline ends came to 20 bases. Germline V gene sequence: CDR1 SGHTA, CDR2 FQGNSA.

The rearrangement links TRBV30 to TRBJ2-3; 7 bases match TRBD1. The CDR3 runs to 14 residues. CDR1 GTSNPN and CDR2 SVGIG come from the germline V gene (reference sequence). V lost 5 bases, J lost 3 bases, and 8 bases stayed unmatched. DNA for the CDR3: TGTGCCTGGTCTCCGGGACAGACAACAGATACGCAGTATTTT. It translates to CAWSPGQTTDTQYF. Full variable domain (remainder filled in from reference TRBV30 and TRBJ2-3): SQTIHQWPATLVQPVGSPLSLECTVEGTSNPNLYWYRQAAGRGLQLLFYSVGIGQISSEVPQNLSASRPQDRQFILSSKKLLLSDSGFYLCAWSPGQTTDTQYFGPGTRLTVL.

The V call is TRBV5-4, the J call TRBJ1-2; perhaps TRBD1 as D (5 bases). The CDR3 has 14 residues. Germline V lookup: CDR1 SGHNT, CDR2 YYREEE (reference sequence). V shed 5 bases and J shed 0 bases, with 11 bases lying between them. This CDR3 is CASRLAGTNYGYTF. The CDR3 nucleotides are TGTGCCAGCAGACTCGCAGGGACTAACTATGGCTACACCTTC. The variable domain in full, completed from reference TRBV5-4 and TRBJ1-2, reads ETGVTQSPTHLIKTRGQQVTLRCSSQSGHNTVSWYQQALGQGPQFIFQYYREEENGRGNFPPRFSGLQFPNYSSELNVNALELDDSALYLCASRLAGTNYGYTFGSGTRLTVV.

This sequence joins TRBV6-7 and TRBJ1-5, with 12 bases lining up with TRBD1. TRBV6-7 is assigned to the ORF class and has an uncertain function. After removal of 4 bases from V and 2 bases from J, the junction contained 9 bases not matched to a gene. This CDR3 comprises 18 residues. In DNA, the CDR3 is TGTGCCAGCAGTTTGGGACAGGGGGCGCTTTATTGCAATCAGCCCCAGCATTTT. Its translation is CASSLGQGALYCNQPQHF.

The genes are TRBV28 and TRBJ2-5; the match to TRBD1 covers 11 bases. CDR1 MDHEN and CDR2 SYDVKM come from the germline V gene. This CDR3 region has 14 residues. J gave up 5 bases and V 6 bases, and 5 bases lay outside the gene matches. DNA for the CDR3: TGTGCCAGCAGCGAGGGGACAGGGGGGGAGACCCAGTACTTC. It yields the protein CASSEGTGGETQYF.

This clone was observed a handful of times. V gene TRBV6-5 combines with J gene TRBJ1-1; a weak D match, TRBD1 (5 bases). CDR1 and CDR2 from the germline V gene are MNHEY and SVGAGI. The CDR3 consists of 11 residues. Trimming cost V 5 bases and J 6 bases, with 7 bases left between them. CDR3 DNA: TGTGCCAGCAGTAGGGGTTCTGAAGCTTTCTTT. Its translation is CASSRGSEAFF.

The CDR3 nucleotides are TGTGCCAGCAGGTTGACAGGGGGGATATCCTACGAGCAGTACTTC. Residues: CASRLTGGISYEQYF. This rearrangement joins TRBV28 to TRBJ2-7; TRBD1 agrees at 9 bases. The CDR3 has 15 amino acids. V dropped 6 bases and J dropped 1; count of bases not matched to a gene: 7. Germline CDR1 is MDHEN and CDR2 is SYDVKM.

In DNA form, the CDR3 reads TGCAGCGCCCGCAGGGACTCTCATGTGCCGTTCTTC. This gives the protein CSARRDSHVPFF. The V gene is TRBV29-1, the J gene TRBJ2-1; D might be TRBD2 (6 bases). Trimming pared 7 bases from V and 15 bases from J, leaving 22 bases between. The germline gives CDR1 SQVTM, CDR2 ANQGSEA. This CDR3 spans 12 amino acids.

CDR3 in amino acids: CASSILAGGITDTQYF. In DNA, the CDR3 is TGTGCCAGTAGTATCCTAGCGGGGGGTATCACAGATACGCAGTATTTT. The rearrangement links TRBV19 to TRBJ2-3; 11 bases agree with TRBD2. This CDR3 is built from 16 residues. The V gene end was trimmed by 3 bases and the J gene end by 2 bases; junction bases not matched to a gene: 4. Looked up from germline, CDR1 is LNHDA and CDR2 is SQIVND (reference sequence).

CDR3 amino acids: CASSFGTGGAGSNYEQYF. In DNA, the CDR3 is TGTGCCAGCAGCTTTGGGACAGGGGGCGCAGGGTCCAACTACGAGCAGTACTTC. The V and J genes are TRBV12-1 and TRBJ2-7; TRBD1 is taken as the D call from the table, unchecked against the DNA. TRBV12-1 corresponds to a pseudogene. The CDR3 extends over 18 amino acids.

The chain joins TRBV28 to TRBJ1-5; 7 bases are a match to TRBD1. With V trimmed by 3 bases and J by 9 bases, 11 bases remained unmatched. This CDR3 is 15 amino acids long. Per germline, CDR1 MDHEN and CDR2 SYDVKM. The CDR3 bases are TGTGCCAGCAGTTTTGAGACAGGGCGGGATCGGCCCCAGCATTTT. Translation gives CASSFETGRDRPQHF.